This passage covers 20 T cell receptor beta chains from one sample sequenced in a study of OX40 agonist ivuxolimab in advanced cancers. Profiled with immunoSEQ multiplex PCR; TCRdb holds only in-frame clones, not every one. Among 22,000 or so clones, over 60% were seen once, and the ten largest hold approximately 16%. The sequenced sample was CD4+ or CD8+ T cells sorted from blood, obtained in a trial of the OX40 agonist ivuxolimab. The origin of the receptors is an adult with an advanced solid tumor such as melanoma, head and neck, liver or kidney cancer.

This clone came up once. The CDR3 DNA sequence: TGTGCCAGCAGCATCCTTCCAAGGCATGGTTCCTTATACACTAAAAACATTCAGTACTTC. Protein: CASSILPRHGSLYTKNIQYF. This sequence joins TRBV21-1 and TRBJ2-4. TRBV21-1 is a recognized pseudogene. The CDR3 is 20 amino acids.

The chain recombines TRBV2 with TRBJ1-1; D remains ambiguous. With 6 bases removed from V and 2 bases from J, the gap between germline ends came to 10 bases. Germline CDR1 reads SNHLY; CDR2 reads FYNNEI. This CDR3 is built from 13 residues. CDR3 sequence reads: CASSYEANTEAFF. The DNA for the CDR3 is TGTGCCAGCAGCTACGAAGCCAACACTGAAGCTTTCTTT.

This chain connects TRBV7-3 to TRBJ1-2; 7 bases match TRBD1. There are 15 residues in the CDR3. Trimming removed 0 bases from V and 1 base from J; junction bases left unmatched: 2. The germline gives CDR1 SGHTA, CDR2 FQGTGA. CDR3 region: CASSLTGGVNYGYTF. Here the CDR3 DNA reads TGTGCCAGCAGCTTAACAGGGGGCGTTAACTATGGCTACACCTTC.

The chain combines TRBV10-2 with TRBJ2-5, with TRBD2 identical over 14 bases. The CDR3 has 15 amino acids. Germline V gives CDR1 WSHSY, CDR2 SAAADI. V gave up 8 bases and J gave up 4 bases; unmatched junction bases: 6. CDR3 DNA: TGCGCCAGCCTTGGACTAGCGGGGGGACGAGAGACCCAGTACTTC. This codes for CASLGLAGGRETQYF.

This clone was counted only a few times. The V gene is TRBV10-2, the J gene TRBJ1-4; possible D gene TRBD1, 5 bases. The CDR3 has 13 amino acids. Germline V gives CDR1 WSHSY, CDR2 SAAADI. The ends were cut back, 6 bases at V and 6 bases at J, with 11 bases in the middle. The CDR3 sequence is CASRGARDEKLFF. The DNA of the CDR3 is TGCGCCAGCAGAGGGGCGCGAGATGAAAAACTGTTTTTT.

Remarks on this clone: The junction differs from germline at one of its ends, possibly a read error. This chain connects TRBV5-4 to TRBJ2-7; 10 bases agree with TRBD2. Germline V CDR1 and CDR2: SGHNT, YYREEE (reference sequence). The CDR3 spans 12 residues. CDR3 nucleotide sequence: TGTGCCAGCAGCCATACTAGCGGGATCTTCTCTTTC. Protein sequence: CASSHTSGIFSF.

This sequence joins TRBV6-1 and TRBJ2-2; 7 bases agree with TRBD1. This CDR3 is 14 amino acids long. Germline CDR1 MNHNS, CDR2 SASEGT. After removal of 2 bases from V and 6 bases from J, the junction contained 3 bases not matched to a gene. CDR3 region: CASSEPTGAGELFF. In DNA form, the CDR3 reads TGTGCCAGCAGTGAACCAACAGGGGCCGGGGAGCTGTTTTTT.

This clone was detected a few times. The chain is built from TRBV6-5 and TRBJ2-1, with 14 bases matching TRBD2. This CDR3 is built from 14 residues. The germline gives CDR1 MNHEY, CDR2 SVGAGI. Trimming took 9 bases from V and 9 from J; bases not matched to a gene: 7. The CDR3 loop reads CASLGLAGVGEQFF. The CDR3 DNA sequence: TGTGCCAGTCTGGGACTAGCGGGAGTTGGTGAGCAGTTCTTC.

V and J are TRBV6-5 and TRBJ1-2, with 9 bases identical to TRBD1. Unmatched junction bases numbered 4, after V lost 5 bases and J lost 3 bases. Germline V gene sequence: CDR1 MNHEY, CDR2 SVGAGI. The CDR3 consists of 14 residues. The CDR3 DNA sequence: TGTGCCAGCAGTGACAGGGGGAGGTACTATGGCTACACCTTC. Protein product: CASSDRGRYYGYTF.

CDR3 nucleotide sequence: TGCAGCGTTGAAGGGGTCGGTTATGAGCAGTTCTTC. This gives the protein CSVEGVGYEQFF. V gene TRBV29-1 combines with J gene TRBJ2-1; no reliable D call. Germline V gene sequence: CDR1 SQVTM, CDR2 ANQGSEA. V dropped 1 base and J dropped 8 bases, with 9 bases sitting between them. CDR3 length: 12 amino acids.

The chain links TRBV23-1 to TRBJ2-1; D possibly matches TRBD1 or TRBD2 (5 bases each). TRBV23-1 is an ORF, and what it does is uncertain. The CDR3 has 17 residues. Trimming pared 1 base from V and 4 bases from J, leaving 17 bases between. The chain's CDR3 is CASSQLRVARGYNEQFF. The CDR3 nucleotides read TGCGCCAGCAGTCAATTGCGGGTGGCTAGGGGATACAATGAGCAGTTCTTC.

This clone was seen a few times. This sequence joins TRBV15 and TRBJ1-1; D is perhaps TRBD1 (6 bases). V lost 3 bases to trimming and J lost 1 base, with 12 bases between them. Germline CDR1 is LNHNV and CDR2 is YYDKDF (reference sequence). This CDR3 contains 15 residues. The DNA of the CDR3 is TGTGCCACCAGCAGCGGGGGACAAGGGAACACTGAAGCTTTCTTT. Encoded protein: CATSSGGQGNTEAFF. The full variable domain, rest sourced from reference TRBV15 and TRBJ1-1, is DAMVIQNPRYQVTQFGKPVTLSCSQTLNHNVMYWYQQKSSQAPKLLFHYYDKDFNNEADTPDNFQSRRPNTSFCFLDIRSPGLGDTAMYLCATSSGGQGNTEAFFGQGTRLTVV.

This chain links TRBV5-4 with TRBJ2-5; 11 nucleotides align to TRBD2. The ends lost 1 base at V and 5 bases at J; junction bases unmatched: 13. The CDR3 runs to 18 residues. Germline values: CDR1 SGHNT, CDR2 YYREEE (reference sequence). CDR3 bases: TGTGCCAGCAGCTTGAAATCGGGACTAGCGGTAAGGACGGAGACCCAGTACTTC. Amino acid sequence: CASSLKSGLAVRTETQYF.

V usage is TRBV9 and J usage is TRBJ2-7, with D perhaps TRBD1 or TRBD2 (5 bases each). Trimming cost V 5 bases and J 0 bases, with 12 bases left between them. Germline lookup yields CDR1 SGDLS and CDR2 YYNGEE. This CDR3 contains 14 residues. The CDR3 bases are TGTGCCAGCAGGGGGGTACCCGGCTCCTACGAGCAGTACTTC. Protein sequence: CASRGVPGSYEQYF. Full variable domain (remainder filled in from reference TRBV9 and TRBJ2-7): DSGVTQTPKHLITATGQRVTLRCSPRSGDLSVYWYQQSLDQGLQFLIQYYNGEERAKGNILERFSAQQFPDLHSELNLSSLELGDSALYFCASRGVPGSYEQYFGPGTRLTVT.

The chain uses TRBV19 and TRBJ2-5, with D possibly being TRBD1 (7 bases). The CDR3 is made up of 13 amino acids. Germline values: CDR1 LNHDA, CDR2 SQIVND (reference sequence). V was cut by 7 bases and J by 4 bases, with 13 bases left in between. The DNA of the CDR3 is TGTGCCAGTAAGGAGGGGGCTGGAGAGACCCAGTACTTC. This codes for CASKEGAGETQYF. Combining the CDR3 with reference TRBV19 and TRBJ2-5 gives the whole variable domain DGGITQSPKYLFRKEGQNVTLSCEQNLNHDAMYWYRQDPGQGLRLIYYSQIVNDFQKGDIAEGYSVSREKKESFPLTVTSAQKNPTAFYLCASKEGAGETQYFGPGTRLLVL.

Comment on this clone: Its ends do not fully match the called genes, so a read error is possible. The chain links TRBV10-3 to TRBJ1-5; 7 bases map to TRBD1. Germline lookup yields CDR1 ENHRY and CDR2 SYGVKD. This CDR3 region has 14 residues. The CDR3 nucleotides read TGTGCCAGCAGTACAGGGGATGCAAATCAGCCCCAGCATTTT. Residues: CASSTGDANQPQHF.

This clone was counted only a few times. CDR3 nucleotides: TGTGCCAGCAGCCAAGAGGGTGGCTACACCTTC. It translates to CASSQEGGYTF. The V and J genes are TRBV4-2 and TRBJ1-2; unclear D gene. This CDR3 region has 11 residues. CDR1 and CDR2 (germline): LGHNA, YNFKEQ. Trimming shortened V by 0 bases and J by 7 bases, and 3 bases separated the two germline ends.

The chain couples TRBV7-2 to TRBJ1-3; D gene unclear. Looked up from germline, CDR1 is SGHTA and CDR2 is FQGNSA. This CDR3 is built from 15 residues. V dropped 1 base and J dropped 4 bases, with 11 bases sitting between them. The CDR3 protein is CASSLEGRAGNTIYF. The CDR3 DNA sequence: TGTGCCAGCAGCTTAGAAGGTCGAGCAGGAAACACCATATATTTT. Full variable domain (remainder filled in from reference TRBV7-2 and TRBJ1-3): GAGVSQSPSNKVTEKGKDVELRCDPISGHTALYWYRQSLGQGLEFLIYFQGNSAPDKSGLPSDRFSAERTGGSVSTLTIQRTQQEDSAVYLCASSLEGRAGNTIYFGEGSWLTVV.

The rearrangement links TRBV7-9 to TRBJ2-2, with a weak D call TRBD1 (6 bases). Germline-derived CDR1 and CDR2 are SEHNR and FQNEAQ (reference sequence). With 6 bases removed from V and 4 bases from J, the gap between germline ends came to 18 bases. The CDR3 extends over 16 amino acids. The CDR3 nucleotides read TGTGCCAGCAGTTCACCCCCGGGACACATCACCGGGGAGCTGTTTTTT. Its protein is CASSSPPGHITGELFF.

The CDR3 loop reads CASSPLKSFSGANVLTF. CDR3 nucleotides: TGTGCCAGCAGCCCCCTAAAGTCCTTTTCTGGGGCCAACGTCCTGACTTTC. The V call is TRBV2, the J call TRBJ2-6; D gene ambiguous. The V gene's germline CDR1 is SNHLY and CDR2 FYNNEI. Trimming stripped 6 bases from V and 1 base from J, with 16 bases between. This CDR3 has 17 amino acids.